Sequencing of this T cell receptor (beta chain) was carried out in a study of response to subunit inactivated influenza vaccine. Overall study findings and caveats: A suggestion made by the authors is that each seasonal influenza vaccination recruits few new T cells.

CDR1 is MNHNY and CDR2 is SVGAGI in the germline V gene (reference sequence). This CDR3 contains 12 residues. Trimming stripped 2 bases from V and 11 bases from J, with 12 bases between. From the RT-PCR reads, TCRdb called clonotypes with MiXCR, one entry per CDR3 protein. The table has about 500,000 distinct CDR3 sequences, 16% seen once. In this sample, this clonotype turned up a few times. Its specificity is unknown. Sequencing was performed on CD4+ T cells sorted from PBMCs, taken around 25 months after vaccination. This sequence originates from a man between 45 and 75 years old who received an inactivated influenza vaccine. This chain uses TRBV6-6 with TRBJ1-1; the D gene is possibly TRBD1 (6 bases). The CDR3 DNA is TGTGCCAGCAGTTACGGGGGGGCCCAGGCTTTCTTT. Residues: CASSYGGAQAFF.